These 10 T cell receptor beta chains were all obtained from the same sample, sequenced in a study of PD-L1 blockade in urothelial cancer. Produced via immunoSEQ multiplex PCR; TCRdb's table is partial and in-frame only. The data show about 50,000 clones, 79% seen once. Described time point: pretreatment peripheral blood. Here the sequenced sample was PBMCs, taken around atezolizumab (anti-PD-L1) treatment. These receptors were taken from an older man with urothelial cancer.

The rearrangement links TRBV4-2 to TRBJ2-7; no clear D gene. This CDR3 comprises 14 residues. CDR1 LGHNA and CDR2 YNFKEQ come from the germline V gene. Between the trimmed V and J ends, which lost 0 bases and 3 bases, there was a span of 9 bases. DNA of the CDR3: TGTGCCAGCAGCCAAGAGGCCGCTTTCTACGAGCAGTACTTC. Its translation is CASSQEAAFYEQYF.

This clone showed up just a few times. CDR3 bases: TGCGCCAGCAGCCTGACAGGGGTAGGGAATGAAAAACTGTTTTTT. This encodes CASSLTGVGNEKLFF. V usage is TRBV4-1 and J usage is TRBJ1-4; 8 nucleotides agree with TRBD1. CDR1 MGHRA and CDR2 YSYEKL come from the germline V gene. The CDR3 runs 15 residues. After removal of 4 bases from V and 5 bases from J, the junction contained 6 bases not matched to a gene.

This chain connects TRBV28 to TRBJ2-1; 13 bases line up with TRBD2. V shed 6 bases, J shed 9 bases, and the junction held 8 bases outside the gene matches. The CDR3 sequence is 15 residues long. Germline CDR1 is MDHEN and CDR2 is SYDVKM. DNA of the CDR3: TGTGCCAGCAGGCCAACTAGCGGGAGGGCCGGTGAGCAGTTCTTC. It translates to CASRPTSGRAGEQFF.

V usage is TRBV30 and J usage is TRBJ1-5, with a tentative D call TRBD1 (6 bases). Germline CDR1 reads GTSNPN; CDR2 reads SVGIG (reference sequence). The germline V and J ends were trimmed by 4 bases and 4 bases, with 14 bases remaining between them. This CDR3 region has 14 residues. CDR3 nucleotides: TGTGCCTGGATGCATGAGCAGGGGAATCAGCCCCAGCATTTT. It encodes CAWMHEQGNQPQHF.

V and J are TRBV27 and TRBJ1-4; D is undetermined. Germline V gene sequence: CDR1 MNHEY, CDR2 SMNVEV (reference sequence). Trimming stripped 6 bases from V and 5 bases from J, with 19 bases between. CDR3 length equals 16 residues. The DNA for the CDR3 is TGTGCCAGCAGCCATCGAGGGCAGGCACGAAATGAAAAACTGTTTTTT. This encodes CASSHRGQARNEKLFF.

The J gene is TRBJ1-2, the V gene TRBV5-1, with D maybe TRBD1 (5 bases). Between the trimmed V and J ends, which lost 0 bases and 8 bases, there was a span of 14 bases. Germline V gene lookup returns CDR1 SGHRS and CDR2 YFSETQ. The CDR3 sequence is 14 residues long. CDR3 protein: CASSLGDSLSGYTF. The CDR3 bases are TGCGCCAGCAGCTTGGGAGACAGTCTGAGCGGCTACACCTTC.

This clone was recorded once. V gene TRBV2 combines with J gene TRBJ2-4; D remains unclear. This CDR3 is 12 amino acids long. Trimming removed 6 bases at V and 2 bases at J, with 5 bases between. Germline V gives CDR1 SNHLY, CDR2 FYNNEI. This chain's CDR3 is CASSLTKNIQYF. CDR3 in DNA: TGTGCCAGCAGCTTAACCAAAAACATTCAGTACTTC.

V usage is TRBV19 and J usage is TRBJ2-2; unclear D gene. The CDR3 totals 18 residues. V lost 5 bases, J lost 4 bases, and 23 bases lay in between. Germline assignment: CDR1 LNHDA and CDR2 SQIVND (reference sequence). As DNA, the CDR3 is TGTGCCAGTAGTTCCCTGCTAATTTATATGCGCGGCACCGGGGAGCTGTTTTTT. Translated: CASSSLLIYMRGTGELFF.

The rearrangement links TRBV10-1 to TRBJ2-7, with 12 bases fitting TRBD2. The CDR3 has 15 amino acids. The germline gives CDR1 WNHNN, CDR2 SYGVQD (reference sequence). Germline trimming cut 6 bases from V and 3 bases from J; bases unmatched to any gene: 6. Written as DNA, the CDR3 is TGCGCCAGCAGAGAAGGACTAGCGGGAAACTACGAGCAGTACTTC. It yields the protein CASREGLAGNYEQYF.

This clone was observed a few times. The chain recombines TRBV4-1 with TRBJ2-3, with TRBD1 identical over 9 bases. Germline V gene sequence: CDR1 MGHRA, CDR2 YSYEKL. The CDR3 loop spans 16 amino acids. With 3 bases clipped from V and 5 bases from J, the junction kept 9 bases outside the gene matches. The CDR3 coding sequence is TGCGCCAGCAGCCAGGCACCGGGACAGGGATTAGATACGCAGTATTTT. Translation: CASSQAPGQGLDTQYF.